These T cell receptor beta chains were read from a single sample in a study of control samples from healthy donors and cancer patients. Sequencing was performed with immunoSEQ multiplex PCR; in TCRdb, only in-frame clones are kept and a portion is missing. This table holds around 130,000 clones, about 90% found once. The sample comprised blood. The origin of the receptors is a man aged 45-60 years in good health. Each CDR3 is given with its conserved first and last residue. D genes are given only for firm matches. Rows may omit the clone size; those that give it use once, few, many or a size class.

few	TRBJ1-5	-	TRBV19	TGTGCCAGTACCTACACGGTTAGCAATCAGCCCCAGCATTTT	CASTYTVSNQPQHF
-	TRBJ1-2	-	TRBV9	TGTGCCAGCAGCACCCGAGCAGCTAACTATGGCTACACCTTC	CASSTRAANYGYTF
-	TRBJ1-2	-	TRBV11-2	TGTGCCAGCAGCTTAGAGTCGGCAGCGAACTATGGCTACACCTTC	CASSLESAANYGYTF
-	TRBJ2-1	-	TRBV19	TGTGCCAGTACCAAAGGGGGGGGAAATGAGCAGTTCTTC	CASTKGGGNEQFF
-	TRBJ1-1	TRBD1	TRBV10-2	TGCGCCAGCAGTGGGACAGGGCAAACTGAAGCTTTCTTT	CASSGTGQTEAFF
-	TRBJ2-3	TRBD2	TRBV5-4	TGTGCCAGCAGCTCAGCGGGGGGAACAGATACGCAGTATTTT	CASSSAGGTDTQYF
-	TRBJ1-2	TRBD1	TRBV11-2	TGTGCCAGCAGCCCGACAGGGATGAGGGGCTACACCTTC	CASSPTGMRGYTF
-	TRBJ1-1	-	TRBV5-1	TGCGCCAGCAGCTACGACGGGGGACTTGAAGCTTTCTTT	CASSYDGGLEAFF
-	TRBJ2-7	-	TRBV29-1	TGCAGCGTTGATTTTAGACAGAACGAGCAGTACTTC	CSVDFRQNEQYF
few	TRBJ2-7	TRBD2	TRBV7-9	TGTGCCAGCAGCCCGGGGACTAACGAGCAGTACTTC	CASSPGTNEQYF
-	TRBJ1-3	-	TRBV25-1	TGTGCCAGCAGTGACCCCACAGGGACTGGAAACACCATATATTTT	CASSDPTGTGNTIYF
-	TRBJ1-1	-	TRBV29-1	TGCAGCGTTCGGGCGGGTGGGAACACTGAAGCTTTCTTT	CSVRAGGNTEAFF
once	TRBJ1-6	-	TRBV3-1/TRBV3-2	TGTGCCAGCAGCTATCGGCCGAGCTCCTATAATTCACCCCTCCACTTT	CASSYRPSSYNSPLHF
-	TRBJ1-1	-	TRBV3-1/TRBV3-2	TGTGCCAGCAGCCCGAGAACAGGGTGGACTGAAGCTTTCTTT	CASSPRTGWTEAFF
-	TRBJ1-1	-	TRBV6-4	TGTGCCAGCAGTGAGGGTGAAGAAGGGACTGAAGCTTTCTTT	CASSEGEEGTEAFF
few	TRBJ1-4	-	TRBV6-5	TGTGCCAGCGCGGAGGGAGTTTTTAATGAAAAACTGTTTTTT	CASAEGVFNEKLFF
-	TRBJ2-2	TRBD2	TRBV5-6	TGTGCCAGCAGCTTGTGGGCTAGCGGGGGGGCCGATGGGGAGCTGTTTTTT	CASSLWASGGADGELFF
-	TRBJ1-2	-	TRBV6-1	TGTGCCAGCAGTGTTACCCGGGCTCGGGGAGACTATGGCTACACCTTC	CASSVTRARGDYGYTF
-	TRBJ1-5	TRBD1	TRBV6-5	TGTGCCAGCAGCCGCAGGGGGCGTCTAGACCAGCCCCAGCATTTT	CASSRRGRLDQPQHF
-	TRBJ1-1	-	TRBV5-5	TGTGCCAGCAGCCCCCTAAGTGGGACGGGGGTGAACACTGAAGCTTTCTTT	CASSPLSGTGVNTEAFF
-	TRBJ1-3	-	TRBV9	TGTGCCAGCAGCGTAGGGTTCAGCTCTGGAAACACCATATATTTT	CASSVGFSSGNTIYF
-	TRBJ2-1	TRBD1	TRBV15	TGTGCCACCAGCGGCAGGGGGCTGAACAATGAGCAGTTCTTC	CATSGRGLNNEQFF
-	TRBJ1-1	TRBD1	TRBV18	TGTGCCAGCTCACCAAACAGGGGCGCTGAAGCTTTCTTT	CASSPNRGAEAFF
-	TRBJ1-1	-	TRBV7-6	TGTGCCAGCAGCTTGCAGGTCAGGGAGAACACTGAAGCTTTCTTT	CASSLQVRENTEAFF
-	TRBJ1-2	TRBD1	TRBV7-6	TGTGCCAGCAGCTTAGAGGTAGACAGGGGAGGTGGCTACACCTTC	CASSLEVDRGGGYTF
-	TRBJ2-3	-	TRBV5-4	TGTGCCAGCAGCCCGGGGGAGGATACGCAGTATTTT	CASSPGEDTQYF
-	TRBJ1-2	TRBD1	TRBV7-9	TGTGCCAGCAGCTTAGGAACCGGGACAGGGATAAGAACGCGTGGCTACACCTTC	CASSLGTGTGIRTRGYTF
-	TRBJ1-2	TRBD1	TRBV19	TGTGCCAGTAGTATCACAGGGGGGGATGGCTACACCTTC	CASSITGGDGYTF
-	TRBJ2-1	TRBD2	TRBV2	TGTGCCAGCCCCTCCGGCATTGGGGGGGGGTCCTACAATGAGCAGTTCTTC	CASPSGIGGGSYNEQFF
-	TRBJ1-4	-	TRBV25-1	TGTGCCAGCAGTGAAGGGGGGGCCGGTAATGAAAAACTGTTTTTT	CASSEGGAGNEKLFF
-	TRBJ2-5	TRBD1	TRBV5-1	TGCGCCAGCAGGGGGGTTTCCGGGACAGGGACAGAGACCCAGTACTTC	CASRGVSGTGTETQYF
-	TRBJ2-7	-	TRBV1	TGCACCAGCAGCCAAGAGGGGATACAGGGGATTATCGCCTACGAGCAGTACTTC	CTSSQEGIQGIIAYEQYF
once	TRBJ1-4	-	TRBV5-1	TGCGCCAGCAGCTTGGGGACCCTAGCTAATGAAAAACTGTTTTTT	CASSLGTLANEKLFF
-	TRBJ2-2	-	TRBV6-2/TRBV6-3	TGTGCCAGCAGTTCCACTCCGATGGTTCGGGAGCTGTTTTTT	CASSSTPMVRELFF
-	TRBJ2-7	TRBD1	TRBV20-1	TGCAGTGCTAGTGGGACAGGGGACCACGAGCAGTACTTC	CSASGTGDHEQYF
-	TRBJ1-3	TRBD1	TRBV5-1	TGCGCCAGCCGGGGGACAGGGCCTGGAAACACCATATATTTT	CASRGTGPGNTIYF
-	TRBJ2-7	-	TRBV19	TGTGCCAGTAGTATAACAGGGATCCACGAGCAGTACTTC	CASSITGIHEQYF
-	TRBJ1-2	-	TRBV6-4	TGTGCCATCCCTACTTCAGGGGATACCTATGGCTACACCTTC	CAIPTSGDTYGYTF
-	TRBJ1-1	-	TRBV27	TGTGCCAGCAGTTTATCCTCGACAACCGGGGGTGAAGCTTTCTTT	CASSLSSTTGGEAFF
-	TRBJ1-5	-	TRBV7-2	TGTGCCAGCAGCTTGATGGGATTCAATCAGCCCCAGCATTTT	CASSLMGFNQPQHF
-	TRBJ1-3	-	TRBV6-5	TGTGCCAGCAGGCTAATAGATGGAAACACCATATATTTT	CASRLIDGNTIYF
-	TRBJ1-2	-	TRBV29-1	TGCAGCGTTGAATTTAACTATGGCTACACCTTC	CSVEFNYGYTF
-	TRBJ1-1	TRBD1	TRBV4-3	TGCGCCAGCAGCCAAGATAGAACAGGGGGGGAGGAGGAAGCTTTCTTT	CASSQDRTGGEEEAFF
-	TRBJ2-7	TRBD1	TRBV10-3	TGTGCCATCGGATGGGACAGGGGCCACGAGCAGTACTTC	CAIGWDRGHEQYF
-	TRBJ2-3	-	TRBV27	TGTGCCAGCACCTCCTCGGTTCCCATCACAGATACGCAGTATTTT	CASTSSVPITDTQYF
-	TRBJ1-3	-	TRBV11-2	TGTGCCAGCAGCCTTCAGCGTTACTCTGGAAACACCATATATTTT	CASSLQRYSGNTIYF
-	TRBJ1-5	TRBD1	TRBV7-2	TGTGCCAGCAGCTTAATGGACAGGATTGGCAATCAGCCCCAGCATTTT	CASSLMDRIGNQPQHF